This TCR beta chain was recovered during a study of vaccination and CD4 T cells after COVID-19 (dated by TCRdb to between 2021 and 2022). Regarding the study in general: Every convalescent patient had a positive nasal swab PCR test for SARS-CoV-2, with mild disease in nine or ten patients and severe disease in one. For stimulating the cultures, overlapping spike peptide pools were used, derived from SARS-CoV-2 as well as from the common cold coronaviruses HCoV-NL63, HCoV-OC43 and HCoV-229E. In ten to eleven COVID-19 convalescent patients and a few infection-naive healthy vaccine recipients, researchers compared the spike-specific CD4+ TCR repertoire from before mRNA vaccination with the repertoire from after. Two doses of either the Pfizer-BioNTech BNT162b2 vaccine (n=8) or the Moderna mRNA-1273 vaccine (n=2) were administered to participants. The convalescent cohort included six males and four females, with two Hispanic individuals, seven Caucasians, two Asians and one multiracial person. Post-COVID blood samples from convalescent patients were collected a median of about 100 days after diagnosis, with a range of roughly 30 to 170 days. Post-vaccine blood samples were taken a median of about 70 days after the second vaccine dose, with a range of roughly 14 to 250 days. In control cultures, a CEFX viral epitope pool was used as positive control, an HIV-1 Nef peptide pool was used as negative control, or no peptide was added.

The treatment or condition label of this sample denotes: roughly 11-day PBMC culture with coronavirus spike peptide pools or control peptides (ViraFEST assay). To expand antigen-specific T cells with peptide pools and then pick out the expanded clonotypes through TCR sequencing, the study relied on the ViraFEST assay. The positive SARS-CoV-2 PCR tests of the convalescent patients were dated from March to December 2020, before the Alpha, Beta and Delta variants emerged in the United States. About 2 million PBMCs per well were cultured in IMDM with approximately 5% human AB serum and 9 to 10 IU/ml IL-2, plus 10 ug/ml peptide pools. Half of the culture medium was replaced with fresh IL-2-containing medium on days 3 and 7. Once the cells had been in culture for less than 12 days, the EasySep CD4+ T cell isolation kit was used to isolate CD4+ T cells by negative selection. Ficoll-Paque Plus gradient centrifugation was used to isolate PBMCs from whole blood, and the isolated PBMCs were then either used fresh or cryopreserved at -140C. Culture conditions were generally each tested in triplicate wells.

To note about this clonotype: Its antigen remains undetermined. One base away there is no much larger clone; base qualities are not given.

Library construction relied on PCR. DNA from cultured CD4+ T cells underwent TCR sequencing with the Oncomine TCR Beta short-read assay at the Johns Hopkins FTIC core. The QIAamp micro DNA kit was used to extract genomic DNA from the cultured CD4+ T cells. The Oncomine TCR Beta libraries from cultured CD4+ T cells were pooled using unique dual indexes and then sequenced on an Illumina iSeq 100. The study's processing was this. Non-productive sequences were filtered out, and CDR3s that did not start with C, did not end with F or W, or were shorter than 7 amino acids were discarded. The MANAFEST web application was used to identify antigen-specific clonotypes by comparing peptide-stimulated wells against reference wells and other culture wells. Positive clones required FDR below 0.05, an odds ratio above 5, and productive frequency above 0.1% in at least two of three replicate wells. A clonotype was classed as cross-reactive if the clonotype showed significant expansion both in SARS-CoV-2 spike wells and in at least one common cold coronavirus spike condition. Similarity between CDR3 sequences was evaluated in R version 3.6.1 using Levenshtein distances (stringdist) and unrooted phylogenetic trees (ape). TCRdb trimmed the raw reads at Q25, called clones with MiXCR and kept productive beta chains. Merged by CDR3 protein, the rows form single entries marked with the most common genes and DNA. For this entry, the V and J calls and clone size follow TCRdb and not the study's own pipeline. For this sample there are around 15,000 distinct CDR3 sequences; about 53% appear just once. The top ten clonotypes cover around 15% of the sample.

Points the paper makes about the study in general: In convalescent patients, a median around 83% of post-vaccine SARS-CoV-2-reactive clones were detected only after vaccination, and vaccine-specific priming was suggested by this finding. An increase in the median number of SARS-CoV-2-reactive clonotypes from approximately 21 after infection to roughly 38 after vaccination was observed, but the change was not found to be significant. Relatively few convalescent patients were included in the study, and early timepoints after natural infection were not analyzed. Nearly all vaccine-specific clones in convalescent patients (304 of 307) were mono-reactive for SARS-CoV-2 spike rather than cross-reactive with common cold coronaviruses.

Sequenced: CD4+ T cells from blood, cultured in vitro. This TCR was sampled from a human donor who had recovered from COVID-19.

In nucleotide form, the sequence is TGTGCCAGCAGCTCCCAGGGGGTCTATGGCTACACCTTC. Its protein is CASSSQGVYGYTF. The sequence is built from TRBV5-6 and TRBJ1-2, with TRBD1 matching 7 junction bases. The germline V gene sets CDR1 to SGHDT and CDR2 to YYEEEE. The junction shows trimming of 3 bases on V and 4 bases on J, and the gene matches do not reach 3 bases of it. Counted from cysteine to phenylalanine, this CDR3 has 13 amino acids. Of the read, only the CDR3 DNA is kept; its 39 bases are in frame from base 1. Extended through the reference TRBV5-6 and TRBJ1-2 proteins, this CDR3 yields the full variable domain: DAGVTQSPTHLIKTRGQQVTLRCSPKSGHDTVSWYQQALGQGPQFIFQYYEEEERQRGNFPDRFSGHQFPNYSSELNVNALLLGDSALYLCASSSQGVYGYTFGSGTRLTVV.